These 14 T cell receptor beta chains originate from one sample sequenced in a study of read filtering for tumor transcriptome and immune sequencing. The library was built from 400 ng RNA with molecular barcoded adaptors for alpha/delta and beta/gamma chains. TCRdb redid the calling of the reads with MiXCR, one entry per CDR3 protein. This table holds tens of thousands of distinct CDR3 sequences, roughly 19% found once. The specimen was a population of CD138-negative cells sorted from bone marrow. The receptors stem from a donor at least 40 years old with multiple myeloma.

The table lists this clonotype with many counts. The chain joins TRBV29-1 to TRBJ2-5; D is perhaps TRBD2 (7 bases). CDR1 is SQVTM, CDR2 ANQGSEA, per germline. CDR3 length: 13 amino acids. Trimming shortened V by 6 bases and J by 0 bases, and 11 bases separated the two germline ends. The CDR3 reads CSVEGGYQETQYF. The DNA of the CDR3 is TGCAGCGTCGAGGGGGGGTACCAAGAGACCCAGTACTTC.

A few counts support this clonotype. The gene calls are TRBV6-2 or TRBV6-3 and TRBJ2-7; 7 nucleotides align to TRBD1. After removal of 5 bases from V and 2 bases from J, the junction contained 6 bases not matched to a gene. CDR1 is MNHEY and CDR2 is SVGEGT in the germline V gene. The CDR3 covers 14 residues. CDR3 nucleotide sequence: TGTGCCAGCAGTACCGGGACAGCTCCCTACGAGCAGTACTTC. Protein: CASSTGTAPYEQYF.

This clonotype came up many times. The rearrangement joins TRBV13 to TRBJ2-7; D not resolved. The germline V gene encodes CDR1 PRHDT and CDR2 FYEKMQ (reference sequence). Trimming shortened V by 0 bases and J by 5 bases, and 14 bases separated the two germline ends. This CDR3 is built from 15 residues. In DNA, the CDR3 is TGTGCCAGCAGCTTAGGGGGTAGGATTGGAAACGAGCAGTACTTC. As protein: CASSLGGRIGNEQYF.

Points on this clonotype: One end of the junction does not line up with germline, which may come from a read error. This sequence joins TRBV18 and TRBJ1-1, with no clear D. Germline CDR1 reads KGHSH; CDR2 reads LQKENI. This CDR3 has 14 amino acids. The CDR3 spells CASSPESRSTEASF. The CDR3 nucleotides are TGTGCCAGCTCACCCGAGAGTCGGAGCACTGAAGCTTCCTTT.

This clonotype appeared a single time. This could be a read error, since a much larger clone is one nucleotide away. The rearrangement joins TRBV4-1 to TRBJ1-4, with no clear D. Trimming removed 2 bases from V and 4 bases from J, with 11 bases in between. The germline V gene encodes CDR1 MGHRA and CDR2 YSYEKL. The CDR3 covers 15 residues. The CDR3 protein is CASSQRVLGNEKLFF. CDR3 bases: TGCGCCAGCAGCCAACGGGTACTCGGTAATGAAAAACTGTTTTTT.

On this clonotype: A much larger clone is a single base away; this may be a read error. This chain uses TRBV7-8 with TRBJ1-1, with D possibly being TRBD1 (6 bases). The V end lost 3 bases, the J end lost 4 bases, and 12 bases lay between the germline ends. Germline lookup yields CDR1 SGHVS and CDR2 FQNEAQ. The CDR3 is 14 residues long. For the CDR3, the DNA is TGTGCCAGCAGCTTGAGGGAAGGGGGCACTGAAGCTTTCTTT. Amino acid sequence: CASSLREGGTEAFF.

This clonotype was seen ten or more times. The chain carries TRBV28 and TRBJ2-1; no definite D call. This CDR3 region has 13 residues. CDR1 is MDHEN and CDR2 is SYDVKM in the germline V gene. V was clipped by 5 bases and J by 6 bases, with 11 bases between them. Here the CDR3 reads CASSPPLSNEQFF. CDR3 sequence (DNA): TGTGCCAGCAGTCCTCCCTTATCCAATGAGCAGTTCTTC. The whole variable domain, remainder taken from reference TRBV28 and TRBJ2-1, is DVKVTQSSRYLVKRTGEKVFLECVQDMDHENMFWYRQDPGLGLRLIYFSYDVKMKEKGDIPEGYSVSREKKERFSLILESASTNQTSMYLCASSPPLSNEQFFGPGTRLTVL.

The table lists this clonotype with a few counts. The chain employs TRBV20-1 and TRBJ2-7, with 7 bases aligning to TRBD1. The germline V gene has CDR1 DFQATT and CDR2 SNEGSKA (reference sequence). The CDR3 loop spans 15 amino acids. J lost 1 base, V lost 5 bases, and 11 bases had no gene match. In DNA form, the CDR3 reads TGCAGTGCTCCTGTGGGGACAGCGCCGTCCTACGAGCAGTACTTC. This codes for CSAPVGTAPSYEQYF.

A word on this clonotype: Since the CDR3 does not end with the conserved phenylalanine or tryptophan, this likely comes from a read error. As DNA, the CDR3 is TGCGCCACCGGTCTGGGACAGGCTTCGACGGCCCAGTACCTC. Encoded protein: CATGLGQASTAQYL. V and J are TRBV5-1 and TRBJ2-5; 8 nucleotides line up with TRBD1. The CDR3 is 14 residues long. The J segment lost 9 bases and the V segment lost 9 bases, leaving 16 bases of the junction unmatched. Germline CDR1 reads SGHRS; CDR2 reads YFSETQ.

This clonotype was observed many times. V is TRBV6-1 and J is TRBJ2-5; TRBD2 might be the D (5 bases). CDR1 and CDR2 (germline): MNHNS, SASEGT. The CDR3 runs 15 residues. V shed 3 bases and J shed 5 bases, with 16 bases lying between them. The CDR3 DNA is TGTGCCAGCAGTGATACTACGGGAATGTCGGAGACCCAGTACTTC. Translated: CASSDTTGMSETQYF.

The chain carries TRBV29-1 and TRBJ1-2; D perhaps matches TRBD1 (5 bases). The V gene's germline CDR1 is SQVTM and CDR2 ANQGSEA. This CDR3 region has 12 residues. Written as DNA, the CDR3 is TGCAGTGCTTCAGGGCGCTTTTATGGCTACACCTTC. It is translated as CSASGRFYGYTF.

The chain has TRBV11-3 and TRBJ2-7, with 11 bases matching TRBD2. The CDR3 runs to 15 residues. V dropped 6 bases and J dropped 1; count of bases not matched to a gene: 5. The V gene's germline CDR1 is SGHNT and CDR2 YENEEA. The CDR3 sequence is CASSRRTSGSYEQYF. The CDR3 region has the DNA TGTGCCAGCAGTCGCCGGACTAGCGGGTCCTACGAGCAGTACTTC. Filled out from reference TRBV11-3 and TRBJ2-7, the complete variable domain reads EAGVVQSPRYKIIEKKQPVAFWCNPISGHNTLYWYLQNLGQGPELLIRYENEEAVDDSQLPKDRFSAERLKGVDSTLKIQPAELGDSAVYLCASSRRTSGSYEQYFGPGTRLTVT.

This clonotype was seen at least ten times. J is TRBJ2-1 and V is TRBV10-1; 9 positions match TRBD2. The V and J ends lost 4 bases and 8 bases, in that order; junction bases with no gene match: 6. The germline gives CDR1 WNHNN, CDR2 SYGVQD (reference sequence). The CDR3 loop spans 14 amino acids. This chain's CDR3 is CASSGAGGEDEQFF. As DNA, the CDR3 is TGCGCCAGCAGTGGGGCGGGAGGGGAGGATGAGCAGTTCTTC.

This clonotype has only one observation. One junction end disagrees with the germline gene, perhaps due to a read error. The V gene is TRBV27, the J gene TRBJ2-1; 7 nucleotides align to TRBD2. Per germline, CDR1 MNHEY and CDR2 SMNVEV (reference sequence). The CDR3 contains 12 residues. The CDR3 loop is CASSPRLAEKFF. CDR3 bases: TGTGCCAGCAGCCCGAGACTAGCTGAGAAGTTCTTC.